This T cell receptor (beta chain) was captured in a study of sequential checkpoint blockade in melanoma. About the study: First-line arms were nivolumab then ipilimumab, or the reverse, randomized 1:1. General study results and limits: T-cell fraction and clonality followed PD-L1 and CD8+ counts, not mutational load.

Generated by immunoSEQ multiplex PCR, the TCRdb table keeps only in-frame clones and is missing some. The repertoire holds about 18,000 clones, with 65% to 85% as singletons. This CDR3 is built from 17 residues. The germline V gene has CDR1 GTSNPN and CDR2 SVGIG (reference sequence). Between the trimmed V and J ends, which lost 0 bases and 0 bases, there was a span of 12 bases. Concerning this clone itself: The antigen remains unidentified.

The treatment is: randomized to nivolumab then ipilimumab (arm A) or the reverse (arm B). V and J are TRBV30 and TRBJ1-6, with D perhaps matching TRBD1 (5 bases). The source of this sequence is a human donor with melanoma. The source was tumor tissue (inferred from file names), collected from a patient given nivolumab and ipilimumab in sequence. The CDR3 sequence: CAWSVLGASSYNSPLHF. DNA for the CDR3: TGTGCCTGGAGTGTACTTGGGGCGAGCTCCTATAATTCACCCCTCCACTTT.